The 2 T cell receptor beta chains in this list originate from one sample, sequenced in a study of T cells in Graves' hyperthyroidism and ophthalmopathy (dated by TCRdb to about 2019). Receptors were amplified or captured by multiplex PCR. Instrument used: Illumina HiSeq 2000. TCR beta CDR3 regions were amplified from RNA transcripts. The first round of RT-PCR for the TCR CDR3 was performed with the HTBI primer set and the Qiagen OneStep RT-PCR kit. TCRdb cleaned the public reads at Q25 with fastp, built clones with MiXCR and kept in-frame beta chains. Each entry is one CDR3 protein sequence, shown with its most common DNA and genes. The sample table lists some 500,000 distinct CDR3 sequences, roughly a sixth of them with a count of one. The top ten constitute 25% to 30% of the sample. The sequenced material came from blood. These receptors were obtained from a woman aged 25 to 39 with Graves' ophthalmopathy.

The CDR3 is CASSNRRELGYEQFF. The CDR3, as DNA: TGTGCCAGTAGTAATAGGCGGGAATTGGGGTATGAGCAGTTCTTC. The chain has TRBV19 and TRBJ2-1, with D perhaps TRBD2 (6 bases). V lost 4 bases and J lost 8, with 18 bases in between. There are 15 residues in the CDR3. The germline V gene encodes CDR1 LNHDA and CDR2 SQIVND (reference sequence).

The chain employs TRBV12-3 or TRBV12-4 and TRBJ2-1; D possibly corresponds to TRBD1 (6 bases). V dropped 5 bases and J dropped 10 bases, with 12 bases sitting between them. The CDR3 consists of 12 residues. The CDR3 DNA sequence: TGTGCCAGCAGTGCTCCTAGGGGGGAGCAGTTCTTC. Protein product: CASSAPRGEQFF.